These 20 T cell receptor beta chains came from one sample sequenced in a study of T cell repertoires in cytomegalovirus infection. MiXCR, run by TCRdb on the reads, gives a single entry per CDR3 protein. The repertoire consists of 200,000 to 300,000 distinct CDR3 sequences, with approximately 10% occurring once and the leading ten covering roughly 16%. Sequencing was done on a sample of PBMCs. Every receptor here comes from a human donor in good health (CMV status not recorded). Some clones in this sample may be carry-over from other donors' samples.

This clonotype was picked up many times. The chain links TRBV28 to TRBJ2-5; 8 bases align to TRBD1. V was pared by 4 bases and J by 1 base, with 5 bases of the junction left unmatched. Germline assignment: CDR1 MDHEN and CDR2 SYDVKM. CDR3 length: 15 amino acids. The CDR3 here is CASSSNTGGQETQYF. DNA for the CDR3: TGTGCCAGCAGTTCTAACACAGGGGGCCAAGAGACCCAGTACTTC.

This clonotype has at least ten counts. The gene calls are TRBV7-2 and TRBJ2-3, with a weak D call TRBD1 (6 bases). Between the trimmed V and J ends, which lost 2 bases and 12 bases, there was a span of 12 bases. Germline V gene data show CDR1 as SGHTA and CDR2 as FQGNSA. The CDR3 loop spans 12 amino acids. CDR3 amino acids: CASSLSGGSQYF. CDR3 DNA sequence: TGTGCCAGCAGCTTATCTGGGGGCTCTCAGTATTTT.

The CDR3 DNA follows: TGTGCCAGCAGCTCAACCTCCGGGACAGGGGTATCTTCACCCCTCCACTTT. Its translation: CASSSTSGTGVSSPLHF. The chain is built from TRBV7-9 and TRBJ1-6; 10 positions match TRBD1. From germline, CDR1 is SEHNR and CDR2 FQNEAQ (reference sequence). The CDR3 extends over 17 amino acids. J lost 9 bases, V lost 4 bases, and 12 bases had no gene match.

This clonotype was counted at least ten times. This chain joins TRBV27 and TRBJ2-7; TRBD1 agrees at 9 bases. The CDR3 sequence is 13 residues long. V gave up 7 bases and J gave up 10 bases; unmatched junction bases: 11. From germline, CDR1 is MNHEY and CDR2 SMNVEV (reference sequence). CDR3 sequence reads: CASKPGTGLTQYF. CDR3 sequence (DNA): TGTGCCAGCAAACCCGGGACAGGGCTCACCCAGTACTTC.

There are many counts of this clonotype. The chain carries TRBV6-2 or TRBV6-3 and TRBJ1-1; TRBD1 might be the D (5 bases). Between the trimmed V and J ends, which lost 0 bases and 5 bases, there was a span of 16 bases. CDR3 length: 16 residues. Germline V gene sequence: CDR1 MNHEY, CDR2 SVGEGT. The chain's CDR3 is CASSYSKGGASTEAFF. In nucleotides, the CDR3 is TGTGCCAGCAGTTACTCGAAGGGAGGGGCATCGACTGAAGCTTTCTTT.

This clonotype has at least ten counts. The chain employs TRBV7-2 and TRBJ2-3, with 9 positions matching TRBD2. Germline CDR1 reads SGHTA; CDR2 reads FQGNSA. The CDR3 is made up of 15 amino acids. Trimming removed 0 bases from V and 6 bases from J; junction bases left unmatched: 4. CDR3 amino acids: CASSLARGGADTQYF. CDR3 coding DNA: TGTGCCAGCAGCTTAGCTCGCGGGGGGGCGGATACGCAGTATTTT.

This chain connects TRBV14 to TRBJ2-1, with 11 positions matching TRBD1. In germline, CDR1 is SGHDN, CDR2 FVKESK. Trimming cost V 3 bases and J 16 bases; bases outside gene matches: 8. This CDR3 region has 13 residues. CDR3 sequence (DNA): TGTGCCAGCAGCCAGCTCCCGGGACAGGGGGAATTCTTC. Translation gives CASSQLPGQGEFF.

This clonotype was seen many times. The CDR3 is CASSPARTGSQPQHF. The CDR3 bases are TGTGCCAGCAGCCCCGCCCGGACAGGGAGTCAGCCCCAGCATTTT. The chain combines TRBV7-2 with TRBJ1-5; 8 nucleotides agree with TRBD1. The V and J ends lost 5 bases and 6 bases, in that order; junction bases with no gene match: 9. There are 15 residues in the CDR3. Germline CDR1 is SGHTA and CDR2 is FQGNSA.

This clonotype showed up many times. J is TRBJ1-1 and V is TRBV12-3 or TRBV12-4, with a possible D match to TRBD1 (6 bases). The CDR3 totals 12 residues. Trimming cost V 5 bases and J 10 bases, with 14 bases left between them. In DNA form, the CDR3 reads TGTGCCAGCAGTCAAACAGGGCCCCGAGCTTTCTTT. Its protein is CASSQTGPRAFF.

At least ten counts were recorded for this clonotype. This chain's CDR3 is CASSLTQPQHF. The CDR3 DNA reads TGTGCCAGCAGCCTTACTCAGCCCCAGCATTTT. The rearrangement uses TRBV28 and TRBJ1-5; D remains ambiguous. Deletions cut 6 bases from V and 6 bases from J, with 6 bases between. This CDR3 is 11 amino acids long. CDR1 and CDR2 from the germline V gene are MDHEN and SYDVKM.

This clonotype was counted ten times or more. The chain combines TRBV7-2 with TRBJ2-5; maybe TRBD1 (5 bases). Looked up from germline, CDR1 is SGHTA and CDR2 is FQGNSA. The CDR3 sequence is 13 residues long. V lost 1 base and J lost 3, with 6 bases in between. CDR3 bases: TGTGCCAGCAGCTTAGTAGGGGAAGAGACCCAGTACTTC. It yields the protein CASSLVGEETQYF. The variable domain in full, with the rest retrieved from reference TRBV7-2 and TRBJ2-5, is GAGVSQSPSNKVTEKGKDVELRCDPISGHTALYWYRQSLGQGLEFLIYFQGNSAPDKSGLPSDRFSAERTGGSVSTLTIQRTQQEDSAVYLCASSLVGEETQYFGPGTRLLVL.

This clonotype was found a few times. V usage is TRBV30 and J usage is TRBJ1-1, with no clear D. The V gene's germline CDR1 is GTSNPN and CDR2 SVGIG (reference sequence). Trimming took off 3 bases at V and 1 base at J, with 12 bases between the two ends. The CDR3 has 14 amino acids. CDR3 amino acids: CAWSIGLRNTEAFF. In DNA form, the CDR3 reads TGTGCCTGGAGCATTGGCCTTAGGAACACTGAAGCTTTCTTT. Using reference TRBV30 and TRBJ1-1 for the parts outside the CDR3, the full variable domain is SQTIHQWPATLVQPVGSPLSLECTVEGTSNPNLYWYRQAAGRGLQLLFYSVGIGQISSEVPQNLSASRPQDRQFILSSKKLLLSDSGFYLCAWSIGLRNTEAFFGQGTRLTVV.

The chain recombines TRBV5-6 with TRBJ2-1; D ambiguous. The CDR3 spans 15 residues. V lost 1 base and J 0 bases, leaving 8 bases between the germline ends. CDR1 SGHDT and CDR2 YYEEEE come from the germline V gene. As DNA, the CDR3 is TGTGCCAGCAGCTTGCCTACCAGCTCCTACAATGAGCAGTTCTTC. This encodes CASSLPTSSYNEQFF.

Ten or more counts support this clonotype. This sequence joins TRBV7-2 and TRBJ2-3; a weak D match, TRBD2 (6 bases). The germline V and J ends were trimmed by 5 bases and 0 bases, with 18 bases remaining between them. The CDR3 runs 17 residues. Germline CDR1 SGHTA, CDR2 FQGNSA. CDR3 sequence reads: CASSRVISGSSTDTQYF. Here the CDR3 DNA reads TGTGCCAGCAGCAGAGTCATTAGCGGTTCTAGCACAGATACGCAGTATTTT.

The sample holds many counts of this clonotype. The chain has TRBV7-2 and TRBJ2-7, with D unclear. With 5 bases removed from V and 2 bases from J, the gap between germline ends came to 4 bases. The CDR3 has 11 residues. The germline V gene encodes CDR1 SGHTA and CDR2 FQGNSA. In DNA, the CDR3 is TGTGCCAGCAGCACCACCTACGAGCAGTACTTC. Translating it yields CASSTTYEQYF.

The table lists this clonotype with many counts. V gene TRBV7-2 combines with J gene TRBJ1-5; D is unclear. V shed 5 bases and J shed 4 bases, with 9 bases lying between them. The CDR3 length is 13 residues. Germline assignment: CDR1 SGHTA and CDR2 FQGNSA. In nucleotides, the CDR3 is TGTGCCAGCAGCCATTTAAGGAATCAGCCCCAGCATTTT. Translating gives CASSHLRNQPQHF.

This clonotype turned up a few times. The chain employs TRBV7-8 and TRBJ1-6; 10 bases line up with TRBD1. This CDR3 is built from 15 residues. Germline lookup yields CDR1 SGHVS and CDR2 FQNEAQ. V trimming: 5 bases; J trimming: 9 bases; junction bases outside the gene matches: 7. CDR3 sequence reads: CASSPGQGIGSPLHF. DNA for the CDR3: TGTGCCAGCAGCCCGGGACAGGGGATTGGTTCACCCCTCCACTTT.

This clonotype was detected many times. The chain carries TRBV4-2 and TRBJ2-1; 9 nucleotides line up with TRBD1. J was trimmed by 6 bases and V by 0 bases; bases with no gene match: 12. CDR1 LGHNA and CDR2 YNFKEQ come from the germline V gene. The CDR3 extends over 18 amino acids. The DNA of the CDR3 is TGTGCCAGCAGCCAAGAGTCCCGCATAGGACAGGGGCGCAATGAGCAGTTCTTC. Translating gives CASSQESRIGQGRNEQFF.

This clonotype came up many times. The genes are TRBV7-2 and TRBJ1-2, with 9 nucleotides matching TRBD1. Germline V lookup: CDR1 SGHTA, CDR2 FQGNSA. The CDR3 loop spans 15 amino acids. The ends lost 5 bases at V and 6 bases at J; junction bases unmatched: 10. The CDR3 sequence: CASSLRLQGAHGYTF. Here the CDR3 DNA reads TGTGCCAGCAGCCTACGTCTACAGGGGGCGCATGGCTACACCTTC.

CDR3 region: CASSESRTALQETQYF. The CDR3 DNA reads as TGCGCCAGCAGTGAGTCGCGGACCGCGTTACAAGAGACCCAGTACTTC. The rearrangement uses TRBV10-1 and TRBJ2-5; D gene uncertain. The CDR3 is 16 amino acids. V was pared by 0 bases and J by 2 bases, with 13 bases between. In germline, CDR1 is WNHNN, CDR2 SYGVQD (reference sequence).